This TCR beta chain came from a study of T cells in Graves' hyperthyroidism and ophthalmopathy. Blood from later-ophthalmopathy patients was taken at first hyperthyroidism diagnosis. Broader study findings: In blood, most of the thyroid clonotypes expanded above 0.001 were also present.

A word on this clonotype: What it binds is unknown.

There were TCR beta CDR3 regions amplified from RNA transcripts. The HTBI primer set was used in a first-round RT-PCR of the TCR CDR3. TCRdb re-analysed the multiplex PCR reads in MiXCR, keeping a single row per CDR3 protein. This sample has about 280,000 distinct CDR3 sequences, with about 25% found just once. The clonotype originates from a man aged 35 to 55 with Graves' hyperthyroidism that later progressed to Graves' ophthalmopathy. Sequencing input: blood.

The CDR3 nucleotides read TGTGCCAGCAGTCTCGGGACAGATACGCAGTATTTT. It specifies CASSLGTDTQYF. This rearrangement joins TRBV6-2 or TRBV6-3 to TRBJ2-3; D not certain. V lost 5 bases and J 3 bases, leaving 6 bases between the germline ends. CDR3 length: 12 residues. The V gene's germline CDR1 is MNHEY and CDR2 SVGEGT.